This record concerns one TCR beta chain sequence. These data are taken from a study of CD8 T cells in ankylosing spondylitis. MiXCR, applied by TCRdb to the 5' RACE reads, yields one record per CDR3 protein. The sample consists of 100,000 to 150,000 distinct CDR3 sequences, approximately 10% of them appearing once. CDR3 length: 15 amino acids. V gave up 4 bases and J gave up 6 bases, with 18 bases separating them. Germline V gene sequence: CDR1 SGHTA, CDR2 FQGNSA. This chain links TRBV7-2 with TRBJ1-2, with a tentative D call TRBD1 (5 bases). This clonotype originated in a male donor with ankylosing spondylitis or in good health (not recorded which). The sequencing input was blood, either unsorted or a sorted T cell fraction (not recorded which). The CDR3 here is CASSSRTGDWNGYTF. CDR3 coding DNA: TGTGCCAGCAGCTCCCGAACGGGGGACTGGAATGGCTACACCTTC.